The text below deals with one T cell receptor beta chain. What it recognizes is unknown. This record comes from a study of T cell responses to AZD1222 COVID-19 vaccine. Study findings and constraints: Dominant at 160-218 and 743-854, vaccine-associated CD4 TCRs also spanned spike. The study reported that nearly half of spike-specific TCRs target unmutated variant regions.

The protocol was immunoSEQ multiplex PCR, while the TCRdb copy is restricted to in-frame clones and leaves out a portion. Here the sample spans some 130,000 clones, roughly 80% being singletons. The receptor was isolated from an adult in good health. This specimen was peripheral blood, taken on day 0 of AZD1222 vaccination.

CDR3 in DNA: TGTGCCAGTTCTCAGGAGGACTATGGCTACACCTTC. Its translation is CASSQEDYGYTF. The chain links TRBV28 to TRBJ1-2; D gene ambiguous. Germline lookup yields CDR1 MDHEN and CDR2 SYDVKM. Deletions cut 9 bases from V and 3 bases from J, with 11 bases between. The CDR3 spans 12 residues.